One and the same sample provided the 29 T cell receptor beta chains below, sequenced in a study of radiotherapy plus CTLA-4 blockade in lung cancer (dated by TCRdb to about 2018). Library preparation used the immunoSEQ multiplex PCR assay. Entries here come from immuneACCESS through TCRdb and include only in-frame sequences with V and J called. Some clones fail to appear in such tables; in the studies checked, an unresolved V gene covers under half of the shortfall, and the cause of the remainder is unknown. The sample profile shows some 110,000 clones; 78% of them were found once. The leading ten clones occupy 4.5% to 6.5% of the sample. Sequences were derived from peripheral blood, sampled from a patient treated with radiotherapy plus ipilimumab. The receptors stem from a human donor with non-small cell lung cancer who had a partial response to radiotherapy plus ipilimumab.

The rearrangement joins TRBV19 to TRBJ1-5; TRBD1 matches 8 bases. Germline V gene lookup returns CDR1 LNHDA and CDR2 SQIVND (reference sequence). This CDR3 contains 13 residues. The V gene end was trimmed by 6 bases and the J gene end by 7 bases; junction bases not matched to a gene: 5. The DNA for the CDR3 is TGTGCCAGTAGCGACAGGGGAAGGCAGCCCCAGCATTTT. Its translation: CASSDRGRQPQHF. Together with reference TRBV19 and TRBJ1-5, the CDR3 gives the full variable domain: DGGITQSPKYLFRKEGQNVTLSCEQNLNHDAMYWYRQDPGQGLRLIYYSQIVNDFQKGDIAEGYSVSREKKESFPLTVTSAQKNPTAFYLCASSDRGRQPQHFGDGTRLSIL.

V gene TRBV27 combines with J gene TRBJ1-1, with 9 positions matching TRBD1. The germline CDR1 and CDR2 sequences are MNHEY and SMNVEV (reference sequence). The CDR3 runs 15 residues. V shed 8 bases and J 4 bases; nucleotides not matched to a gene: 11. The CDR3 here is CASYYRGRGSTEAFF. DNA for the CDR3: TGTGCCAGCTACTACAGGGGGCGAGGGAGCACTGAAGCTTTCTTT.

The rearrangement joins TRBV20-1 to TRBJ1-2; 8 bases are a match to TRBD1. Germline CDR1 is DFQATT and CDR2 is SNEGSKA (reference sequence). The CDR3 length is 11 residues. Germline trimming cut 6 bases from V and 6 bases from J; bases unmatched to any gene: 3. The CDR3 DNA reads TGCAGTGCGGGGGGACAGGATGGCTACACCTTC. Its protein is CSAGGQDGYTF.

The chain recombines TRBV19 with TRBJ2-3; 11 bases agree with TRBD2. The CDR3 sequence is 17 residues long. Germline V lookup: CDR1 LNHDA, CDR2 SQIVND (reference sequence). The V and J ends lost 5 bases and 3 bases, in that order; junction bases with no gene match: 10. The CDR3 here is CASSLLAGDKRTDTQYF. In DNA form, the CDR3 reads TGTGCCAGTAGTTTACTAGCGGGAGACAAACGGACAGATACGCAGTATTTT.

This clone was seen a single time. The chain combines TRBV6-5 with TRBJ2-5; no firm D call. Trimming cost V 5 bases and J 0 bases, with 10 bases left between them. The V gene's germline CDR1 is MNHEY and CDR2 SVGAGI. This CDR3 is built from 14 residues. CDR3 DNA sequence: TGTGCCAGCAGTCCCACCCAGTACCAAGAGACCCAGTACTTC. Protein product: CASSPTQYQETQYF.

CDR3 in DNA: TGCGCCAGCACCCTCCAACTAGCGGGAGGACCTCAAGGTACGCAGTATTTT. It specifies CASTLQLAGGPQGTQYF. The V call is TRBV5-1, the J call TRBJ2-3; TRBD2 matches 12 bases. Germline V gene data show CDR1 as SGHRS and CDR2 as YFSETQ. The V and J ends lost 6 bases and 8 bases, in that order; junction bases with no gene match: 16. This CDR3 spans 17 amino acids.

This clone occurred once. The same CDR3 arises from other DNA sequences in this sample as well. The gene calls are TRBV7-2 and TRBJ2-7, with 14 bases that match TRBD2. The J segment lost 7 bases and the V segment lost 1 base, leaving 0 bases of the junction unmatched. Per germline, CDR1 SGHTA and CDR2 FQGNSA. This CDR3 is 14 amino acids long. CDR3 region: CASSLGLAGGEQYV. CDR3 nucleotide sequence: TGTGCCAGCAGCTTAGGACTAGCGGGAGGGGAGCAGTACGTC.

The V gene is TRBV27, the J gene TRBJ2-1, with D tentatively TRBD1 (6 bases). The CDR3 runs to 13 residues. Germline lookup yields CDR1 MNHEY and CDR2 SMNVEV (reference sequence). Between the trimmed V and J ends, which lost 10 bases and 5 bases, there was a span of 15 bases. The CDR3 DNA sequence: TGTGCCATCCAACAGGGTCGGGACAATGAGCAGTTCTTC. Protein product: CAIQQGRDNEQFF.

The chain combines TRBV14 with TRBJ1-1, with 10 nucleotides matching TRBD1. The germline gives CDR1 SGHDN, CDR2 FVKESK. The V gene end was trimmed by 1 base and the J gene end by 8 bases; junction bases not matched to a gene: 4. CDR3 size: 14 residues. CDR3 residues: CASSQVGTGAEAFF. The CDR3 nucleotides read TGTGCCAGCAGCCAAGTGGGGACAGGGGCGGAAGCTTTCTTT. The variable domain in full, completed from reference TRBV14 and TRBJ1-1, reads EAGVTQFPSHSVIEKGQTVTLRCDPISGHDNLYWYRRVMGKEIKFLLHFVKESKQDESGMPNNRFLAERTGGTYSTLKVQPAELEDSGVYFCASSQVGTGAEAFFGQGTRLTVV.

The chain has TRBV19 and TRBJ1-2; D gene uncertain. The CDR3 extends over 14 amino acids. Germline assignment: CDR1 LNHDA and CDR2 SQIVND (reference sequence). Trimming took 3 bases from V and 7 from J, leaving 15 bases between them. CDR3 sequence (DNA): TGTGCCAGTAGTATGGGCCAGCCCGGCCCTGGCTACACCTTC. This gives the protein CASSMGQPGPGYTF.

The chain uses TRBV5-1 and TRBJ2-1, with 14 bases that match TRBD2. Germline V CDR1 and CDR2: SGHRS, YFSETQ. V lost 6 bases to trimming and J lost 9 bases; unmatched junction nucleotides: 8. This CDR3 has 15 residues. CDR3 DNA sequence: TGCGCCAGCACTTATATGGGGACTAGCGGGAGTGAGCAGTTCTTC. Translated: CASTYMGTSGSEQFF.

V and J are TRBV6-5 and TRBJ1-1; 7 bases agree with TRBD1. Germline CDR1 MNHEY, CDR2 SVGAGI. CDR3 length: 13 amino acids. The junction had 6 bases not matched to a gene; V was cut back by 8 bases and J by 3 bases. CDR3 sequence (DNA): TGTGCCAGCTGGACAGGTCCCTACACTGAAGCTTTCTTT. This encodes CASWTGPYTEAFF.

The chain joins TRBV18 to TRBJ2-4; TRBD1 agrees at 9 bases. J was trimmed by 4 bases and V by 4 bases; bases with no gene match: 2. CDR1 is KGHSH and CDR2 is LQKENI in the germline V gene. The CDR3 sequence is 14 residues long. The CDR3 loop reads CASSRGQGKNIQYF. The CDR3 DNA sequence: TGTGCCAGCTCACGCGGACAGGGGAAAAACATTCAGTACTTC.

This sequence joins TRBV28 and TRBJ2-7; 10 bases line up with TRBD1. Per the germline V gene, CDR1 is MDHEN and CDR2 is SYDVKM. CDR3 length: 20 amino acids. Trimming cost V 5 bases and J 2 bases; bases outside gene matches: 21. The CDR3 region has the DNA TGTGCCAGCAGTACCCGGAACCGGGACAGGGGACGCGGACAAGCCTACGAGCAGTACTTC. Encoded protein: CASSTRNRDRGRGQAYEQYF.

CDR3 nucleotides: TGTGCCAGTACACGGGAGGGTCAGGGTGGGAATGGGACCCAGTACTTC. This sequence encodes CASTREGQGGNGTQYF. This sequence joins TRBV19 and TRBJ2-5; 8 nucleotides agree with TRBD2. The CDR3 consists of 16 residues. The germline CDR1 and CDR2 sequences are LNHDA and SQIVND (reference sequence). Trimming took 7 bases from V and 7 from J; bases not matched to a gene: 17. The full variable domain, rest sourced from reference TRBV19 and TRBJ2-5, is DGGITQSPKYLFRKEGQNVTLSCEQNLNHDAMYWYRQDPGQGLRLIYYSQIVNDFQKGDIAEGYSVSREKKESFPLTVTSAQKNPTAFYLCASTREGQGGNGTQYFGPGTRLLVL.

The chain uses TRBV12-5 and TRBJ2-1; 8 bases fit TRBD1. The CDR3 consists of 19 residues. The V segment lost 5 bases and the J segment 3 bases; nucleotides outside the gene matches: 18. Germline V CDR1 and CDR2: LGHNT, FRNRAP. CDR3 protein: CASGISGQAIDRLYNEQFF. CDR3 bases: TGTGCTAGTGGTATATCGGGACAGGCAATCGATCGCCTCTACAATGAGCAGTTCTTC.

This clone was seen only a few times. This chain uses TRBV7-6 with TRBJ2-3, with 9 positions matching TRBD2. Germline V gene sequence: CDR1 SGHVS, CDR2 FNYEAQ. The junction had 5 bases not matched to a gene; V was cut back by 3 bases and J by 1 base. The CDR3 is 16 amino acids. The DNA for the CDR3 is TGTGCCAGCAGCTTGATAGCGGGAGACGGCACAGATACGCAGTATTTT. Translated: CASSLIAGDGTDTQYF.

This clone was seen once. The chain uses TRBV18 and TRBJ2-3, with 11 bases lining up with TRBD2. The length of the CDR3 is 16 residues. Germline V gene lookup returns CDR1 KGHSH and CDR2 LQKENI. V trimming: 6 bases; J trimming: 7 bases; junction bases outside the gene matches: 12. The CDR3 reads CASSPATSGTLNTQYF. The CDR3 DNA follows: TGTGCCAGCTCCCCAGCGACTAGCGGGACTCTGAATACGCAGTATTTT.

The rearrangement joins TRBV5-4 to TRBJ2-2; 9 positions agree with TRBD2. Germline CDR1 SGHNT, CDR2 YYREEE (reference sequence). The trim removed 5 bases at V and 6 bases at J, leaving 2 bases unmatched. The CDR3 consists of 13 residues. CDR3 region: CASRIAGAGELFF. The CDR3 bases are TGTGCCAGCAGAATAGCGGGAGCCGGGGAGCTGTTTTTT.

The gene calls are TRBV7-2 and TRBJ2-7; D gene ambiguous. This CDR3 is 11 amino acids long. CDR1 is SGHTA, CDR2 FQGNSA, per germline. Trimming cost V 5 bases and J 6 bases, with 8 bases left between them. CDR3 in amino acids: CASSIYGEQYF. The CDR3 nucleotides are TGTGCCAGCAGCATCTATGGCGAGCAGTACTTC.

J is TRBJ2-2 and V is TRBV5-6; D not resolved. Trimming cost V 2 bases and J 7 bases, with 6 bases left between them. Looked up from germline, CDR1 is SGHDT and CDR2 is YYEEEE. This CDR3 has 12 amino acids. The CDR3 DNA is TGTGCCAGCAGCTTCCTCCTCGGGGAGCTGTTTTTT. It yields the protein CASSFLLGELFF. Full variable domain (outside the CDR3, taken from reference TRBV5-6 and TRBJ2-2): DAGVTQSPTHLIKTRGQQVTLRCSPKSGHDTVSWYQQALGQGPQFIFQYYEEEERQRGNFPDRFSGHQFPNYSSELNVNALLLGDSALYLCASSFLLGELFFGEGSRLTVL.

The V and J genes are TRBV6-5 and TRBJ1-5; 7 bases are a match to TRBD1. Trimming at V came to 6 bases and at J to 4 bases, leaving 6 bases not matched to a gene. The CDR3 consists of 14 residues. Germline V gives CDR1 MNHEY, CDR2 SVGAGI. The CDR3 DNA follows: TGTGCCAGCAGCCATAGACAGGGTAATCAGCCCCAGCATTTT. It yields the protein CASSHRQGNQPQHF.

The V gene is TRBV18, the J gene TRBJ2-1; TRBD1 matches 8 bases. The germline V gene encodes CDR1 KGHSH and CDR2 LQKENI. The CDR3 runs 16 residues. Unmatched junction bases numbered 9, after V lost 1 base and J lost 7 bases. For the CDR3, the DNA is TGTGCCAGCTCACCACGGGCAGGGGGCGAAAAAAATGAGCAGTTCTTC. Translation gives CASSPRAGGEKNEQFF.

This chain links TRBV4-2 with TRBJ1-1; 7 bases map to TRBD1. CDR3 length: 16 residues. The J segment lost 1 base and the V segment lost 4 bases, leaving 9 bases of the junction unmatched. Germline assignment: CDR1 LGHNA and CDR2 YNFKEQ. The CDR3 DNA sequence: TGTGCCAGCAGCCTTACTCCGGGACAGCAGAACACTGAAGCTTTCTTT. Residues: CASSLTPGQQNTEAFF.

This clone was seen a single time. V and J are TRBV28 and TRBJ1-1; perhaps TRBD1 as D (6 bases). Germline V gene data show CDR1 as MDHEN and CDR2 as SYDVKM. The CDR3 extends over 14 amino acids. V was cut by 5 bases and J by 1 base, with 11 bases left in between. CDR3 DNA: TGTGCCAGCAGTCCGTCAGGGGCGAACACTGAAGCTTTCTTT. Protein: CASSPSGANTEAFF.

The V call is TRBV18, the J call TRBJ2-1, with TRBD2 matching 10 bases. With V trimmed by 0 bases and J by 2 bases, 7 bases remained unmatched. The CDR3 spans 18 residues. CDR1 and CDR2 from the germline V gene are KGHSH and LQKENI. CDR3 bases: TGTGCCAGCTCACCACCGCTCGGAAGCGGGAGGGCCTACAATGAGCAGTTCTTC. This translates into CASSPPLGSGRAYNEQFF.

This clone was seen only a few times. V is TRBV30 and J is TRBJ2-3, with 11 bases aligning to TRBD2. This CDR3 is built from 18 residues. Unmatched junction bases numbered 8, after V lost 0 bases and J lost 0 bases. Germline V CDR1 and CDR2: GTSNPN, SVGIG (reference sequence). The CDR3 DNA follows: TGTGCCTGGAGTGTAGGGACTAGCGGAATTTGGAGCACAGATACGCAGTATTTT. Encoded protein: CAWSVGTSGIWSTDTQYF.

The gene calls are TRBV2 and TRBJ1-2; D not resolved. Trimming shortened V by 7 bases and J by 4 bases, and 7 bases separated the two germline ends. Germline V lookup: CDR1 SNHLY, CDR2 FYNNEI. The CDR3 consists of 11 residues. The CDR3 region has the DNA TGTGCCAGCATCACGGGCTATGGCTACACCTTC. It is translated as CASITGYGYTF.

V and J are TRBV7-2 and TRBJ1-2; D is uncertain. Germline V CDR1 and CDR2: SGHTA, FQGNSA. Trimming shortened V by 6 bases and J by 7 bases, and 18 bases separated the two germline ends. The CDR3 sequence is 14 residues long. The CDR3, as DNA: TGTGCCAGCAGTCCGAACTTGTCGGGAGGTGGCTACACCTTC. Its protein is CASSPNLSGGGYTF.